The T cell receptor (beta chain) under discussion was sequenced for a study of spatial heterogeneity in lung cancer (dated by TCRdb to the late 2010s). With respect to the entire study: Beta-chain transcripts were consistently detected in greater numbers than alpha-chain transcripts, which likely reflected higher beta-chain transcript abundance. In the raw uncorrected reads, each unique combination of TCR and UMI appeared more than ten times on average. The study quantitatively compared TCR alpha and beta repertoires across multiple tumor regions, matched nontumor lung and blood in non-small cell lung cancer. TCR repertoire features were related to nonsynonymous mutation counts determined by whole-exome sequencing of tumor tissue. At surgery, hundreds of tumor regions, 61 to 75 matched nontumor lung samples and some 54 PBMC samples were TCR-sequenced for both alpha and beta chains. The research as a whole found: Additional single-cell paired TCR alpha and beta sequencing was considered necessary to confirm, at a functional level, the hypothesis that regional TCRs recognize regional mutations. Ubiquitous expanded tumor TCRs showed up in blood more often at tumor resection than at routine follow-up.

This clonotype has only a few counts. Its antigen is not yet known. No qualities accompany the bases; no much larger clone lies one base away. Library creation used 5' RACE. Sequenced using a NextSeq 500. To allow correction of PCR and sequencing errors, the TCR library protocol tagged every TCR cDNA molecule with a unique molecular identifier. Turning to the authors' computational methods: Decombinator tools were used for TCR identification, UMI-based error correction and CDR3 extraction. Expanded TCRs were defined as those above a frequency of 2 per 1,000, corresponding to the top 1% of the tumor frequency distribution. Rényi diversity was computed with the R vegan package after subsampling each repertoire 100 times to 5,000 TCRs. CDR3 similarity networks were built from amino acid triplet string-kernel similarity, with CDR3s being connected when pairwise similarity was above 0.82. TCRdb trimmed the raw reads at Q25, called clones with MiXCR and kept productive beta chains. Each entry merges the rows of one CDR3 protein and shows their most common DNA and genes. The V and J calls reflect TCRdb's pipeline rather than the authors' work. Within this sample are nearly 15,000 distinct CDR3 sequences, with about 7.9% of them counted one time only. The ten largest make up about a third of the sample.

The time point label on this specimen signifies: sample taken at primary tumor resection. Without any cell sorting, TCR sequencing was performed on whole RNA extracted either from tumor and nontumor lung tissue or from cryopreserved PBMC samples. The donors were about 65 patients from the lung TRACERx cohort who had early-stage, untreated non-small cell lung cancer. Only patients for whom sufficient RNA was available from at least two tumor regions were selected for TCR sequencing. The CDR3 starts with the cysteine, ends with the phenylalanine, and has 14 residues. The CDR3 DNA has 42 bases and is translated from base 1. Between the V and J ends, shortened by 3 bases and 2 bases respectively, the junction contains 9 bases.

The source was PBMCs, collected at surgery. This sequence originates from a female donor with early-stage non-small cell lung cancer. The chain employs TRBV12-3 or TRBV12-4 and TRBJ2-3, with no reliable assignment of the D segment. The nucleotides read TGTGCCAGCAGTTTTATTCCCCACACAGATACGCAGTATTTT. This is translated as CASSFIPHTDTQYF.